The source of this T cell receptor beta chain is a study of cytomegalovirus exposure and HLA in healthy donors. About the study: The Caucasian-associated ancestry cluster held around 81% of around 380 genotyped donors.

This PCR relied on a set of 60 Vbeta primers and 13 Jbeta primers. Sequenced by immunoSEQ multiplex PCR; TCRdb stores in-frame clones only, minus some. Among around 54,000 clones listed, about four fifths were seen once. V gave up 7 bases and J gave up 3 bases, with 13 bases separating them. There are 14 residues in the CDR3. Germline lookup yields CDR1 LNHDA and CDR2 SQIVND (reference sequence). The chain has TRBV19 and TRBJ1-5; D is possibly TRBD1 (6 bases). The sequence came from a woman between 18 and 29 years old in good health and CMV-seronegative. The sample comprised PBMCs. CDR3 DNA sequence: TGTGCCAGTACCCAGACAGGAGACAATCAGCCCCAGCATTTT. This gives the protein CASTQTGDNQPQHF.